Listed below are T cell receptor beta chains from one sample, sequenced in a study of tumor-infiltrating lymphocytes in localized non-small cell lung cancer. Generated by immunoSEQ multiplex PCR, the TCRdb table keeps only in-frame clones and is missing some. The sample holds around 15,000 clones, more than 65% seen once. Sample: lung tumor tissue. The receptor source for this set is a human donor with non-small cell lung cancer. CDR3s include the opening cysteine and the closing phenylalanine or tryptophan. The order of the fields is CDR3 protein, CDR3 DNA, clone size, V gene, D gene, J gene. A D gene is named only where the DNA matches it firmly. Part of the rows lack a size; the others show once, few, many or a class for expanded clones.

CDR3 protein: CASSLGRQGNEQYF
CDR3 DNA: TGTGCCAGCAGCTTAGGAAGACAGGGGAACGAGCAGTACTTC
clone size: -
V gene: TRBV11-2
D gene: TRBD1
J gene: TRBJ2-7

CDR3 protein: CASRGQQPQHF
CDR3 DNA: TGTGCCAGTCGGGGGCAGCAGCCCCAGCATTTT
clone size: -
V gene: TRBV6-6
D gene: -
J gene: TRBJ1-5

CDR3 protein: CASSLDGGVVGEQYF
CDR3 DNA: TGTGCCAGCAGCTTAGACGGGGGCGTTGTCGGCGAGCAGTACTTC
clone size: few
V gene: TRBV7-9
D gene: -
J gene: TRBJ2-7

CDR3 protein: CASSQDYQRGTSDTQYF
CDR3 DNA: TGCGCCAGCAGCCAAGATTACCAGCGGGGCACCTCAGATACGCAGTATTTT
clone size: -
V gene: TRBV4-1
D gene: TRBD2
J gene: TRBJ2-3

CDR3 protein: CGGVSGELFF
CDR3 DNA: TGTGGGGGTGTGTCCGGGGAGCTGTTTTTT
clone size: few
V gene: TRBV19
D gene: -
J gene: TRBJ2-2

CDR3 protein: CASSAGGPYGYTF
CDR3 DNA: TGTGCCAGCAGTGCCGGGGGGCCCTATGGCTACACCTTC
clone size: -
V gene: TRBV6-6
D gene: -
J gene: TRBJ1-2

CDR3 protein: CASSLQGARYEQYF
CDR3 DNA: TGTGCCAGTAGTCTTCAGGGGGCTCGATACGAGCAGTACTTC
clone size: few
V gene: TRBV19
D gene: TRBD1
J gene: TRBJ2-7

CDR3 protein: CAISRGEDGYTF
CDR3 DNA: TGTGCCATATCCCGGGGGGAGGACGGCTACACCTTC
clone size: few
V gene: TRBV10-3
D gene: -
J gene: TRBJ1-2

CDR3 protein: CASSPQGRSYEQYF
CDR3 DNA: TGCGCCAGCAGCCCACAGGGACGCTCCTACGAGCAGTACTTC
clone size: once
V gene: TRBV4-1
D gene: -
J gene: TRBJ2-7

CDR3 protein: CASSFRVVEETQYF
CDR3 DNA: TGTGCCAGCAGCTTTCGGGTCGTGGAAGAGACCCAGTACTTC
clone size: -
V gene: TRBV5-5
D gene: -
J gene: TRBJ2-5

CDR3 protein: CASSDFSNFANYGYTF
CDR3 DNA: TGCGCCAGCAGCGATTTTTCGAACTTCGCTAACTATGGCTACACCTTC
clone size: -
V gene: TRBV5-1
D gene: -
J gene: TRBJ1-2

CDR3 protein: CASTPLGGSEEQFF
CDR3 DNA: TGTGCCAGCACCCCCCTAGGTGGGTCGGAGGAGCAGTTCTTC
clone size: once
V gene: TRBV2
D gene: -
J gene: TRBJ2-1

CDR3 protein: CASSVGQGDQPQHF
CDR3 DNA: TGTGCCAGCAGTGTGGGCCAGGGGGACCAGCCCCAGCATTTT
clone size: few
V gene: TRBV2
D gene: TRBD1
J gene: TRBJ1-5

CDR3 protein: CASSLERYGYTF
CDR3 DNA: TGTGCCAGCAGCTTAGAGCGCTATGGCTACACCTTC
clone size: -
V gene: TRBV11-2
D gene: -
J gene: TRBJ1-2

CDR3 protein: CAYWGRTEAFF
CDR3 DNA: TGCGCCTACTGGGGAAGGACTGAAGCTTTCTTT
clone size: -
V gene: TRBV7-4
D gene: -
J gene: TRBJ1-1

CDR3 protein: CASSLARGVNTEAFF
CDR3 DNA: TGCGCCAGCAGCTTGGCACGGGGGGTGAACACTGAAGCTTTCTTT
clone size: medium-sized
V gene: TRBV5-1
D gene: -
J gene: TRBJ1-1

CDR3 protein: CASSWRVTDTQYF
CDR3 DNA: TGTGCCAGCAGTTGGAGAGTAACAGATACGCAGTATTTT
clone size: -
V gene: TRBV27
D gene: -
J gene: TRBJ2-3

CDR3 protein: CASGDRLNTEAFF
CDR3 DNA: TGTGCCAGCGGAGACAGATTGAACACTGAAGCTTTCTTT
clone size: -
V gene: TRBV6-1
D gene: -
J gene: TRBJ1-1

CDR3 protein: CASSRQGTYEQYF
CDR3 DNA: TGTGCCAGCAGTCGACAGGGCACCTACGAGCAGTACTTC
clone size: few
V gene: TRBV5-5
D gene: TRBD1
J gene: TRBJ2-7

CDR3 protein: CASSRTGVVGGNTIYF
CDR3 DNA: TGTGCCAGCTCACGCACAGGGGTCGTCGGTGGAAACACCATATATTTT
clone size: -
V gene: TRBV18
D gene: TRBD1
J gene: TRBJ1-3

CDR3 protein: CASSILAENGELFF
CDR3 DNA: TGTGCCAGTAGTATCCTAGCCGAGAACGGGGAGCTGTTTTTT
clone size: -
V gene: TRBV19
D gene: -
J gene: TRBJ2-2

CDR3 protein: CASSSRDGPTYEQYF
CDR3 DNA: TGTGCCAGCAGCTCGAGGGACGGGCCAACCTACGAGCAGTACTTC
clone size: -
V gene: TRBV7-9
D gene: -
J gene: TRBJ2-7

CDR3 protein: CASSSIPGQPQHF
CDR3 DNA: TGTGCCAGCAGCTCCATACCGGGTCAGCCCCAGCATTTT
clone size: -
V gene: TRBV11-2
D gene: -
J gene: TRBJ1-5

CDR3 protein: CASSFSGYQETQYF
CDR3 DNA: TGCGCCAGCAGCTTCTCGGGGTACCAAGAGACCCAGTACTTC
clone size: once
V gene: TRBV5-1
D gene: -
J gene: TRBJ2-5

CDR3 protein: CSVGGGETQYF
CDR3 DNA: TGCAGCGTGGGGGGGGGAGAGACCCAGTACTTC
clone size: -
V gene: TRBV29-1
D gene: TRBD2
J gene: TRBJ2-5

CDR3 protein: CASSLKRSVITDTQYF
CDR3 DNA: TGTGCCAGCAGCTTGAAACGGAGCGTGATCACGGATACGCAGTATTTT
clone size: -
V gene: TRBV7-9
D gene: -
J gene: TRBJ2-3

CDR3 protein: CASLPASGELFF
CDR3 DNA: TGTGCCAGCCTCCCAGCGAGCGGGGAGCTGTTTTTT
clone size: once
V gene: TRBV7-6
D gene: -
J gene: TRBJ2-2

CDR3 protein: CASSIGGDRTRPQHF
CDR3 DNA: TGTGCCAGTAGTATAGGAGGAGACAGAACAAGACCCCAGCATTTT
clone size: -
V gene: TRBV19
D gene: -
J gene: TRBJ1-5

CDR3 protein: CASSQAGQGGHGELFF
CDR3 DNA: TGCGCCAGCAGCCAGGCGGGACAGGGAGGCCACGGGGAGCTGTTTTTT
clone size: -
V gene: TRBV4-1
D gene: TRBD1
J gene: TRBJ2-2

CDR3 protein: CASSGPLLAGASQPQHF
CDR3 DNA: TGTGCCAGTAGCGGGCCCCTCCTAGCAGGGGCGAGTCAGCCCCAGCATTTT
clone size: -
V gene: TRBV19
D gene: -
J gene: TRBJ1-5

CDR3 protein: CASQPGQGAFGNYGYTF
CDR3 DNA: TGTGCCAGCCAACCCGGACAGGGGGCTTTTGGTAACTATGGCTACACCTTC
clone size: once
V gene: TRBV28
D gene: TRBD1
J gene: TRBJ1-2

CDR3 protein: CASSAYLAGGFHEQYF
CDR3 DNA: TGTGCCAGCTCAGCCTACCTAGCGGGAGGTTTCCACGAGCAGTACTTC
clone size: -
V gene: TRBV18
D gene: TRBD2
J gene: TRBJ2-7

CDR3 protein: CASSPPGGGETQYF
CDR3 DNA: TGTGCCAGCAGCCCCCCCGGGGGTGGAGAGACCCAGTACTTC
clone size: once
V gene: TRBV7-9
D gene: -
J gene: TRBJ2-5

CDR3 protein: CASSLYPDREEASSYEQYF
CDR3 DNA: TGTGCCAGCAGCTTATACCCGGACAGGGAGGAGGCTAGCTCCTACGAGCAGTACTTC
clone size: -
V gene: TRBV7-8
D gene: TRBD1
J gene: TRBJ2-7

CDR3 protein: CAWSVQLEGYTF
CDR3 DNA: TGTGCCTGGAGTGTACAACTAGAAGGCTACACCTTC
clone size: -
V gene: TRBV30
D gene: -
J gene: TRBJ1-2

CDR3 protein: CSVEEWREGSYEQYF
CDR3 DNA: TGCAGCGTTGAAGAATGGAGGGAGGGCTCCTACGAGCAGTACTTC
clone size: -
V gene: TRBV29-1
D gene: TRBD2
J gene: TRBJ2-7

CDR3 protein: CASSLDSGYNEQFF
CDR3 DNA: TGTGCCAGCAGCTTAGATTCGGGGTACAATGAGCAGTTCTTC
clone size: once
V gene: TRBV11-3
D gene: -
J gene: TRBJ2-1

CDR3 protein: CASSQGRGDPYNEQFF
CDR3 DNA: TGCGCCAGCAGCCAAGGGCGCGGGGACCCCTACAATGAGCAGTTCTTC
clone size: -
V gene: TRBV4-1
D gene: -
J gene: TRBJ2-1

CDR3 protein: CASHFRPQHF
CDR3 DNA: TGTGCCAGCCATTTCCGGCCCCAGCATTTT
clone size: -
V gene: TRBV28
D gene: -
J gene: TRBJ1-5

CDR3 protein: CASSPGTGRDRRRETQYF
CDR3 DNA: TGTGCCAGCTCACCGGGAACTGGACGAGACAGGCGAAGGGAGACCCAGTACTTC
clone size: -
V gene: TRBV18
D gene: -
J gene: TRBJ2-5

CDR3 protein: CASSQEVARGRNTEAFF
CDR3 DNA: TGCGCCAGCAGCCAAGAGGTGGCCAGGGGGCGGAACACTGAAGCTTTCTTT
clone size: -
V gene: TRBV4-3
D gene: TRBD1
J gene: TRBJ1-1

CDR3 protein: CASRPRQAHYGYTF
CDR3 DNA: TGTGCCAGCAGACCTCGACAGGCCCACTATGGCTACACCTTC
clone size: -
V gene: TRBV6-5
D gene: -
J gene: TRBJ1-2

CDR3 protein: CASSLREGLFF
CDR3 DNA: TGTGCCAGCAGTCTCAGGGAAGGACTGTTTTTT
clone size: -
V gene: TRBV28
D gene: -
J gene: TRBJ1-4

CDR3 protein: CASSTGIAANYGYTF
CDR3 DNA: TGTGCCAGTAGCACTGGGATAGCTGCTAACTATGGCTACACCTTC
clone size: -
V gene: TRBV9
D gene: -
J gene: TRBJ1-2

CDR3 protein: CASSVGQDAGELFF
CDR3 DNA: TGTGCCAGCAGCGTGGGACAGGATGCCGGGGAGCTGTTTTTT
clone size: -
V gene: TRBV9
D gene: TRBD1
J gene: TRBJ2-2

CDR3 protein: CATSRDGQGRPYEQYF
CDR3 DNA: TGTGCCACCAGCAGAGATGGACAGGGGCGGCCCTACGAGCAGTACTTC
clone size: -
V gene: TRBV15
D gene: TRBD1
J gene: TRBJ2-7

CDR3 protein: CASSLSAGVNTEAFF
CDR3 DNA: TGTGCCAGCAGCTTATCTGCAGGGGTCAACACTGAAGCTTTCTTT
clone size: -
V gene: TRBV7-3
D gene: -
J gene: TRBJ1-1

CDR3 protein: CASSLAGGNTIYF
CDR3 DNA: TGTGCCAGCAGCTTAGCCGGTGGAAACACCATATATTTT
clone size: -
V gene: TRBV7-8
D gene: -
J gene: TRBJ1-3

CDR3 protein: CASSFQGAEMNTEAFF
CDR3 DNA: TGTGCCAGCAGTTTTCAGGGGGCTGAGATGAACACTGAAGCTTTCTTT
clone size: -
V gene: TRBV27
D gene: TRBD1
J gene: TRBJ1-1

CDR3 protein: CASRQNHYNEQFF
CDR3 DNA: TGTGCCAGTAGACAGAACCACTACAATGAGCAGTTCTTC
clone size: few
V gene: TRBV5-8
D gene: -
J gene: TRBJ2-1

CDR3 protein: CASSFMGGQPQHF
CDR3 DNA: TGTGCCAGCAGTTTTATGGGGGGACAGCCCCAGCATTTT
clone size: -
V gene: TRBV27
D gene: -
J gene: TRBJ1-5

CDR3 protein: CASSLTGMNTEAFF
CDR3 DNA: TGTGCCAGCAGCTTAACAGGTATGAACACTGAAGCTTTCTTT
clone size: -
V gene: TRBV7-2
D gene: -
J gene: TRBJ1-1

CDR3 protein: CASSLALAEANEKLFF
CDR3 DNA: TGCGCCAGCAGCTTGGCCTTGGCAGAGGCTAATGAAAAACTGTTTTTT
clone size: -
V gene: TRBV5-1
D gene: -
J gene: TRBJ1-4

CDR3 protein: CASSLETSGNNEQFF
CDR3 DNA: TGTGCCAGCAGCTTAGAGACTAGCGGGAACAATGAGCAGTTCTTC
clone size: few
V gene: TRBV11-2
D gene: TRBD2
J gene: TRBJ2-1

CDR3 protein: CASSLKGGTGANVLTF
CDR3 DNA: TGTGCCAGCAGCCTAAAAGGGGGAACTGGGGCCAACGTCCTGACTTTC
clone size: -
V gene: TRBV7-2
D gene: -
J gene: TRBJ2-6

CDR3 protein: CASSDSGANVLTF
CDR3 DNA: TGTGCCAGCAGTGACAGTGGGGCCAACGTCCTGACTTTC
clone size: -
V gene: TRBV6-1
D gene: -
J gene: TRBJ2-6

CDR3 protein: CASSHSRLSSYEQYF
CDR3 DNA: TGTGCCAGCAGCCACTCTAGGTTATCCTCCTACGAGCAGTACTTC
clone size: -
V gene: TRBV7-9
D gene: -
J gene: TRBJ2-7

CDR3 protein: CASSNTGGAGNQPQHF
CDR3 DNA: TGTGCCAGCAGTAATACAGGGGGCGCGGGCAATCAGCCCCAGCATTTT
clone size: few
V gene: TRBV2
D gene: TRBD1
J gene: TRBJ1-5

CDR3 protein: CASRPGGADEQFF
CDR3 DNA: TGTGCCAGCAGGCCGGGGGGGGCAGATGAGCAGTTCTTC
clone size: few
V gene: TRBV21-1
D gene: -
J gene: TRBJ2-1

CDR3 protein: CASSTQGARNTEAFF
CDR3 DNA: TGTGCCAGCAGCACCCAGGGGGCTCGGAACACTGAAGCTTTCTTT
clone size: -
V gene: TRBV11-2
D gene: TRBD1
J gene: TRBJ1-1